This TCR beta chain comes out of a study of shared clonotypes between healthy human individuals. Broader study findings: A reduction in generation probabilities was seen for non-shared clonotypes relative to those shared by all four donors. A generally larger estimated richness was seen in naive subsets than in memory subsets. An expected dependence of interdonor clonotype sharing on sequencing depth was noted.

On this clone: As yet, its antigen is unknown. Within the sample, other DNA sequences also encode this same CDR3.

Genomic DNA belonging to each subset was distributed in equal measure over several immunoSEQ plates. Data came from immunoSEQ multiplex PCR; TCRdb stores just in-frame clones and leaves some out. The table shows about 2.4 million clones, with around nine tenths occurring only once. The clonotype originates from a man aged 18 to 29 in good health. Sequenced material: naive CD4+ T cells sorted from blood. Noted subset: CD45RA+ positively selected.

The CDR3 loop reads CASSQEQGNEQFF. The CDR3 DNA reads TGCGCCAGCAGCCAAGAACAGGGCAATGAGCAGTTCTTC. The chain uses TRBV4-3 and TRBJ2-1; tentatively, D is TRBD1 (6 bases). Per germline, CDR1 LGHNA and CDR2 YSLEER. With 0 bases removed from V and 6 bases from J, the gap between germline ends came to 6 bases. There are 13 residues in the CDR3.